This entry concerns a single T cell receptor (beta chain). This sample is part of a study of T-cell memory formation after mild COVID-19. Via MiXCR, TCRdb re-called the 5' RACE reads, giving one row per CDR3 protein. Of 250,000 to 350,000 distinct CDR3 sequences in the sample, 15% to 20% were seen once. Germline-derived CDR1 and CDR2 are MGHRA and YSYEKL. This CDR3 has 15 residues. V gave up 0 bases and J gave up 4 bases, with 12 bases separating them. The sequenced material came from PBMCs or a T cell subset sorted from them (not recorded which). The source is a man between 18 and 29 years old who had mild COVID-19 (a few samples of this study predate the infection). Cell type and time point are not known. This chain uses TRBV4-1 with TRBJ1-2; tentative D call: TRBD1 (5 bases). This chain's CDR3 is CASSQDPTGSYGYTF. DNA of the CDR3: TGCGCCAGCAGCCAAGACCCAACAGGTAGCTATGGCTACACCTTC.